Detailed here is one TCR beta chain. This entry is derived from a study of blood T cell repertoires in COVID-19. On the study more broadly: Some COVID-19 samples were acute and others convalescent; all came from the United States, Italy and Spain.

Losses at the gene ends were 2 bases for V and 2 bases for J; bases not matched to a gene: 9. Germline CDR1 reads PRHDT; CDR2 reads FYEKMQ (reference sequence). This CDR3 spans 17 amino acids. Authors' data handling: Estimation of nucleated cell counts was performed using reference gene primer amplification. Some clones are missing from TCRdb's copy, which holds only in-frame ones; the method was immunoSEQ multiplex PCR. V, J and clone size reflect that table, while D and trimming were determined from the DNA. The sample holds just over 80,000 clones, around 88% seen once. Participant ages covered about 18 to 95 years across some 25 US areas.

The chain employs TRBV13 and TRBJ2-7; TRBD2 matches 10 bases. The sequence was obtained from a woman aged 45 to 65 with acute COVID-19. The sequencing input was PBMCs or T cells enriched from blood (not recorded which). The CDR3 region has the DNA TGTGCCAGCAGCTTACTAAACGCTAGCGGGAGAGCCTACGAGCAGTACTTC. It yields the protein CASSLLNASGRAYEQYF.